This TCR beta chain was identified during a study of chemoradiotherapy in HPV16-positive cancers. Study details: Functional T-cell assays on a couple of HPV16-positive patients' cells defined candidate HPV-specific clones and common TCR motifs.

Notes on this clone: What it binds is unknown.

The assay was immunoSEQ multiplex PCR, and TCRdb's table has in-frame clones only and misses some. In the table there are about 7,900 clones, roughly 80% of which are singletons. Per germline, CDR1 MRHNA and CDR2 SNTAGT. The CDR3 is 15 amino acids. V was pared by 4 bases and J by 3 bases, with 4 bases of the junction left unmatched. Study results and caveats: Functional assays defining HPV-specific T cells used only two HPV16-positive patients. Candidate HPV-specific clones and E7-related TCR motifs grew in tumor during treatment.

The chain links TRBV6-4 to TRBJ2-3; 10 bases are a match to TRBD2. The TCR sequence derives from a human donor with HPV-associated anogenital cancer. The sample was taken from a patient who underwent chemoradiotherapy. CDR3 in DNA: TGTGCCAGCAGTGCTAGCGGGGGTGAGACAGATACGCAGTATTTT. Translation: CASSASGGETDTQYF.